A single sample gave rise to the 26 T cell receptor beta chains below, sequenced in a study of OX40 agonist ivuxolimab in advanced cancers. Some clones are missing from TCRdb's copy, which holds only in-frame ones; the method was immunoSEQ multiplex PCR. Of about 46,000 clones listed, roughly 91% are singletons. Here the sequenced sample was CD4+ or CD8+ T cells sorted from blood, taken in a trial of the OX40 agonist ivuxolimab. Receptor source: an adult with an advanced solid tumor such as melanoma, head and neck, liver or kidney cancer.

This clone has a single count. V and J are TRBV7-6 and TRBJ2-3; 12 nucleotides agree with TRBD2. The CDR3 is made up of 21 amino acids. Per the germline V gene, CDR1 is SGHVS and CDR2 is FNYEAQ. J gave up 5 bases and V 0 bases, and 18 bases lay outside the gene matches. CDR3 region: CASSLAVAGESSGRAGDTQYF. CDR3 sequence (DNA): TGTGCCAGCAGCTTAGCGGTTGCCGGGGAGTCTAGCGGGAGGGCCGGAGATACGCAGTATTTT. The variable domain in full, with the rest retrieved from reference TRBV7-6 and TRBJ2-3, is GAGVSQSPRYKVTKRGQDVALRCDPISGHVSLYWYRQALGQGPEFLTYFNYEAQQDKSGLPNDRFSAERPEGSISTLTIQRTEQRDSAMYRCASSLAVAGESSGRAGDTQYFGPGTRLTVL.

The CDR3 loop reads CASSKLVGGDTGELFF. In DNA form, the CDR3 reads TGTGCCAGCAGCAAATTGGTCGGGGGAGACACCGGGGAGCTGTTTTTT. The genes are TRBV7-9 and TRBJ2-2; TRBD2 is a possible D gene (6 bases). Germline-derived CDR1 and CDR2 are SEHNR and FQNEAQ (reference sequence). The CDR3 is made up of 16 amino acids. V was clipped by 5 bases and J by 3 bases, with 16 bases between them. Full variable domain (outside the CDR3, taken from reference TRBV7-9 and TRBJ2-2): DTGVSQNPRHKITKRGQNVTFRCDPISEHNRLYWYRQTLGQGPEFLTYFQNEAQLEKSRLLSDRFSAERPKGSFSTLEIQRTEQGDSAMYLCASSKLVGGDTGELFFGEGSRLTVL.

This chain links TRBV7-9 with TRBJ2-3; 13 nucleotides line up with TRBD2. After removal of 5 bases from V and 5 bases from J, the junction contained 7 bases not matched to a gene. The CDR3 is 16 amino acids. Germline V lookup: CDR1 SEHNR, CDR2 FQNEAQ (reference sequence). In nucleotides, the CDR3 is TGTGCCAGCAGCCATCCGGGACTAGCGGGGTTAGATACGCAGTATTTT. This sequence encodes CASSHPGLAGLDTQYF.

The CDR3 DNA sequence: TGTGCCAGCAGCTTAGGTCGTGGGCCAGGGCCTCTAAATGAGCAGTTCTTC. As protein: CASSLGRGPGPLNEQFF. This chain links TRBV7-3 with TRBJ2-1, with D possibly TRBD1 on 5 matching bases. This CDR3 has 17 amino acids. From germline, CDR1 is SGHTA and CDR2 FQGTGA. V gave up 2 bases and J gave up 7 bases, with 21 bases separating them.

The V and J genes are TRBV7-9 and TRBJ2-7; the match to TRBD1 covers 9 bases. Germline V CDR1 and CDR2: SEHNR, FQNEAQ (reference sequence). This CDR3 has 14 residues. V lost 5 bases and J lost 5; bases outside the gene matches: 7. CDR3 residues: CASSPGTGPDEQYF. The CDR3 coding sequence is TGTGCCAGCAGCCCAGGGACAGGGCCCGACGAGCAGTACTTC.

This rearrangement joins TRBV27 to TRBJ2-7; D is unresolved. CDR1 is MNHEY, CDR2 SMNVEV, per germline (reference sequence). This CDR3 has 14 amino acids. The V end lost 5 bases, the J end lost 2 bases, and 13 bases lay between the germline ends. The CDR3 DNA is TGTGCCAGCAGTGCCCACCTCGGCCCCTACGAGCAGTACGTC. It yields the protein CASSAHLGPYEQYV.

The CDR3 region is CASSLWTRSGAFF. The CDR3 nucleotides are TGTGCCAGCAGCTTGTGGACACGCTCGGGGGCTTTCTTT. The rearrangement uses TRBV5-6 and TRBJ1-1; D perhaps matches TRBD1 (5 bases). Germline V gene lookup returns CDR1 SGHDT and CDR2 YYEEEE. The CDR3 covers 13 residues. V was pared by 1 base and J by 11 bases, with 15 bases between.

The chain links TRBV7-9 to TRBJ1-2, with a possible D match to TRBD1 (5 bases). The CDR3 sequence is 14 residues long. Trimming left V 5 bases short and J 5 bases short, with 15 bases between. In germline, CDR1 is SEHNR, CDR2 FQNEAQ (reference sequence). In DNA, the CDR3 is TGTGCCAGCAGCGCTCTACGGACACGATATGGCTACACCTTC. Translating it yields CASSALRTRYGYTF.

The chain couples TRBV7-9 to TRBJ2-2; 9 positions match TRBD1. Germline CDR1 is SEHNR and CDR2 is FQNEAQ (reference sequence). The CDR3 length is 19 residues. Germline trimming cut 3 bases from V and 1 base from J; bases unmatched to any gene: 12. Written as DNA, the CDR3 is TGTGCCAGCAGCTTTCCACGGGACAGGGACCTCTTGAACACCGGGGAGCTGTTTTTT. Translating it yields CASSFPRDRDLLNTGELFF.

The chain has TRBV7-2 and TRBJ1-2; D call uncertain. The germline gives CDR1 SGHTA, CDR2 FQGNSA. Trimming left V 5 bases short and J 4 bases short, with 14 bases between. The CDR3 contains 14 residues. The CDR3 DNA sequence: TGTGCCAGCAGCCCCGCCGCCAACCCCTATGGCTACACCTTC. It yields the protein CASSPAANPYGYTF.

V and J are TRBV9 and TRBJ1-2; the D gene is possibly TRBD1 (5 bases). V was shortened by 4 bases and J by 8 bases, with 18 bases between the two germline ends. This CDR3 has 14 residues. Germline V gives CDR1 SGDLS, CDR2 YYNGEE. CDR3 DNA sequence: TGTGCCAGCAGCCCCATGGGGGACCAAGGGGGCTACACCTTC. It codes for CASSPMGDQGGYTF.

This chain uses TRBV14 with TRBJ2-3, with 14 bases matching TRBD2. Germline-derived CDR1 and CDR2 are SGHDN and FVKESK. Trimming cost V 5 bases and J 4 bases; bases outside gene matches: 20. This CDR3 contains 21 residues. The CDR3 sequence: CASSTLKGLAGDSRLADTQYF. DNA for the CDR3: TGTGCCAGCAGCACACTGAAGGGACTAGCGGGAGACTCCCGTCTCGCAGATACGCAGTATTTT.

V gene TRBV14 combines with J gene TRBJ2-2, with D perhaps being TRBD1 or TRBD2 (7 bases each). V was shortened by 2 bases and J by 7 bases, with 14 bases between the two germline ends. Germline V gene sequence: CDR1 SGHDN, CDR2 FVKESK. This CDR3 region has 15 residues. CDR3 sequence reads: CASSQTQGGLGELFF. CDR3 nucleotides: TGTGCCAGCAGCCAAACCCAGGGGGGGCTCGGGGAGCTGTTTTTT.

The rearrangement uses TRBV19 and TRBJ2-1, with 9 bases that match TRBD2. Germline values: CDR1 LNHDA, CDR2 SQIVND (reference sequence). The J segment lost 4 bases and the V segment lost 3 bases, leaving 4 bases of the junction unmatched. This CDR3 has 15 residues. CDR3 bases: TGTGCCAGTAGTATTGCGGGGGGGCGATACAATGAGCAGTTCTTC. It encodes CASSIAGGRYNEQFF.

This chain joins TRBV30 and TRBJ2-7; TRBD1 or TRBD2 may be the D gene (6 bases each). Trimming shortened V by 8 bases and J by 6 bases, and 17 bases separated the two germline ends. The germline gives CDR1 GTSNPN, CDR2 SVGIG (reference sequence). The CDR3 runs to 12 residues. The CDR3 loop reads CAKEEGGGEQYF. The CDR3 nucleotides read TGTGCCAAGGAGGAGGGGGGCGGCGAGCAGTACTTC. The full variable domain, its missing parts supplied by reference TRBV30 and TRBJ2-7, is SQTIHQWPATLVQPVGSPLSLECTVEGTSNPNLYWYRQAAGRGLQLLFYSVGIGQISSEVPQNLSASRPQDRQFILSSKKLLLSDSGFYLCAKEEGGGEQYFGPGTRLTVT.

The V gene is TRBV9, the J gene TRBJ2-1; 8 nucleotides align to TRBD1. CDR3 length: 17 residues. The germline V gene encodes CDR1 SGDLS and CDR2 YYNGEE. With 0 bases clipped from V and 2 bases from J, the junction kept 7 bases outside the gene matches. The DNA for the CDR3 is TGTGCCAGCAGCGTAGCGGGACAGGTCGTTGCCTACAATGAGCAGTTCTTC. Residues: CASSVAGQVVAYNEQFF. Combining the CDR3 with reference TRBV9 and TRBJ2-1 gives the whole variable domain DSGVTQTPKHLITATGQRVTLRCSPRSGDLSVYWYQQSLDQGLQFLIQYYNGEERAKGNILERFSAQQFPDLHSELNLSSLELGDSALYFCASSVAGQVVAYNEQFFGPGTRLTVL.

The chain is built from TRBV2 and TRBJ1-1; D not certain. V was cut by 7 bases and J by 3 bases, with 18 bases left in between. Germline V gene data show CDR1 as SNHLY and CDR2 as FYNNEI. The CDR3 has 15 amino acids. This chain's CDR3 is CASKGPGSGDTEAFF. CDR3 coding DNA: TGTGCCAGCAAGGGTCCGGGTTCGGGAGACACTGAAGCTTTCTTT.

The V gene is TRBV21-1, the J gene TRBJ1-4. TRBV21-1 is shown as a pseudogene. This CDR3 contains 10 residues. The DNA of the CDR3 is TGTGCCAGCGACCCTAAAAAACTGTTTTTT. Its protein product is CASDPKKLFF.

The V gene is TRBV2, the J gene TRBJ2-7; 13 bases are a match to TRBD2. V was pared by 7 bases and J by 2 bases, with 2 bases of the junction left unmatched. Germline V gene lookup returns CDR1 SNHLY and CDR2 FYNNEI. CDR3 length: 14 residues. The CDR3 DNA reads TGTGCCAGCACTACTAGCGGGGGGGCCTACGAGCAGTACGTC. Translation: CASTTSGGAYEQYV.

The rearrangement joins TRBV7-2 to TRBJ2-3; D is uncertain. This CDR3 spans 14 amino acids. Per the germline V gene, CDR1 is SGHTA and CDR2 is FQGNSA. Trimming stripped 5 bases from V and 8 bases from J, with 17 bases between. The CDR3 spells CASSDPRFRVTQYF. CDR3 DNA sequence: TGTGCCAGCAGCGACCCCAGGTTCAGAGTTACGCAGTATTTT.

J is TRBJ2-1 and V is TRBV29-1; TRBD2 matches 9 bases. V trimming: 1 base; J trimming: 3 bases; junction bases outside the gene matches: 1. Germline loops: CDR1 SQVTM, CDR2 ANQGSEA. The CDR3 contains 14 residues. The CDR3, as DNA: TGCAGCGTTGAAGGACTAGCGGTCTACAATGAGCAGTTCTTC. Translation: CSVEGLAVYNEQFF.

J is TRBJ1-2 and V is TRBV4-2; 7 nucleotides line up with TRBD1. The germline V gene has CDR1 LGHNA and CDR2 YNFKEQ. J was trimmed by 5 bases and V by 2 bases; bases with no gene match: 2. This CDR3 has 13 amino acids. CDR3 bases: TGTGCCAGCAGCCAAACAGGGGTTTATGGCTACACCTTC. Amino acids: CASSQTGVYGYTF.

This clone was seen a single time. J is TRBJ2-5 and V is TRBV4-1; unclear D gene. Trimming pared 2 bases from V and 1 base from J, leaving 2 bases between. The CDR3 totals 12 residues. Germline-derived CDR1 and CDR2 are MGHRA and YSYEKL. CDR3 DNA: TGCGCCAGCAGCCAAATCCAAGAGACCCAGTACTTC. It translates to CASSQIQETQYF.

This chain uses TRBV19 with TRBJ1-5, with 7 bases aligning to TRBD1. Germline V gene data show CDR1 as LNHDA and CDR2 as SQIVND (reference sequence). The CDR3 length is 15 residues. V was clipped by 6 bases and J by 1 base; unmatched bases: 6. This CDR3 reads CASRRGPGSNQPQHF. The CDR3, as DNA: TGTGCCAGTAGGAGGGGGCCAGGGAGCAATCAGCCCCAGCATTTT.

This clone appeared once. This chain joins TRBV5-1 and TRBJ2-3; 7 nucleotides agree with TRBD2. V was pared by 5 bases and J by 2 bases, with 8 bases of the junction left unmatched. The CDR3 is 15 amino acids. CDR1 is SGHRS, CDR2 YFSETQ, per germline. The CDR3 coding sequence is TGCGCCAGCAGGTCGACCGGGACTATCACAGATACGCAGTATTTT. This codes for CASRSTGTITDTQYF.

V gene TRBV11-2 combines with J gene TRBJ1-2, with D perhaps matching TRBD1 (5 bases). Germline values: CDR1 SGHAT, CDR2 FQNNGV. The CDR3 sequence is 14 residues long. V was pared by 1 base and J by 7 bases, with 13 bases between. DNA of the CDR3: TGTGCCAGCAGCTTAGTTGTCCAGGGTGCTGGCTACACCTTC. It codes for CASSLVVQGAGYTF.